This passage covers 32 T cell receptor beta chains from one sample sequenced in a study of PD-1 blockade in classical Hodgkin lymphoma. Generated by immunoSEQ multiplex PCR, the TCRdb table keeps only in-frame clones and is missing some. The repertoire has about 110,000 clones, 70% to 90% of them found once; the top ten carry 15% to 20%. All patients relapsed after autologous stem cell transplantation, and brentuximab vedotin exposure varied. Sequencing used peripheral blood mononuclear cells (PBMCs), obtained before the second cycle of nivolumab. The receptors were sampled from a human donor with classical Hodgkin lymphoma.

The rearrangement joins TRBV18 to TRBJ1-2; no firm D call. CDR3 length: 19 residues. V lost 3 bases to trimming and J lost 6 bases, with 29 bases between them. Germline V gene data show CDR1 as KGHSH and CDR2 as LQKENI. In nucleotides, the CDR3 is TGTGCCAGCTCACCTCGACCCGAGGCGAAACCGATTGTCCGGGATGGCTACACCTTC. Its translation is CASSPRPEAKPIVRDGYTF.

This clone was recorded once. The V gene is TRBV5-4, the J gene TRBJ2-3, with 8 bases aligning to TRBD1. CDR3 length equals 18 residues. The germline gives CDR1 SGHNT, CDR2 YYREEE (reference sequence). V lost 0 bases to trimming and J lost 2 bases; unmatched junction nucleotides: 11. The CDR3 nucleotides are TGTGCCAGCAGCTTGGCCGGGACAGGACGAGTATACACAGATACGCAGTATTTT. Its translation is CASSLAGTGRVYTDTQYF.

This CDR3 is CASSESSPFNYGYTF. In nucleotides, the CDR3 is TGCGCCAGCAGTGAGAGCAGTCCTTTCAACTATGGCTACACCTTC. The J gene is TRBJ1-2, the V gene TRBV10-1, with D hard to call. Germline V gene sequence: CDR1 WNHNN, CDR2 SYGVQD (reference sequence). Trimming left V 2 bases short and J 2 bases short, with 12 bases between. The CDR3 contains 15 residues.

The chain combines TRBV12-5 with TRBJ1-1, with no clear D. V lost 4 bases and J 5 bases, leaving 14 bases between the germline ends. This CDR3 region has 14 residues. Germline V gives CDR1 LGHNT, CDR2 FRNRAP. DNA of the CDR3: TGTGCTAGTGGTTCCCCTGATTTGGTGACTGAAGCTTTCTTT. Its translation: CASGSPDLVTEAFF.

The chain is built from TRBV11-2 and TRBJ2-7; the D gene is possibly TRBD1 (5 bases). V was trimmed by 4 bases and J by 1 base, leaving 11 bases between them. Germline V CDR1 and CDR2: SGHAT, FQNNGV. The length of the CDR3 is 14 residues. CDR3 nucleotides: TGTGCCAGCAGCTCGACAGTGAATTCCTACGAGCAGTACTTC. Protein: CASSSTVNSYEQYF.

This chain's CDR3 is CASSLGQTGELFF. The CDR3, as DNA: TGTGCCAGCAGTTTAGGGCAGACCGGGGAGCTGTTTTTT. The chain uses TRBV28 and TRBJ2-2; no firm D call. Trimming took off 2 bases at V and 5 bases at J, with 6 bases between the two ends. The CDR3 covers 13 residues. Germline CDR1 is MDHEN and CDR2 is SYDVKM.

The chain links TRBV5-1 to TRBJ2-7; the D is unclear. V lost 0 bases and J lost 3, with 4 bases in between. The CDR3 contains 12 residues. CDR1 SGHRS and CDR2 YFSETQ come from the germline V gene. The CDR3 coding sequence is TGCGCCAGCAGCTTGGGGGGCTACGAGCAGTACTTC. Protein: CASSLGGYEQYF.

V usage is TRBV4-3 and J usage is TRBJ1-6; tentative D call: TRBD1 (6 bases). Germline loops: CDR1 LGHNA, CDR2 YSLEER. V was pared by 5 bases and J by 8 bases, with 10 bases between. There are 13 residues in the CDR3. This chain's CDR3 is CASSSRGDSPLHF. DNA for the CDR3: TGCGCCAGCAGCTCTAGGGGGGATTCACCCCTCCACTTT.

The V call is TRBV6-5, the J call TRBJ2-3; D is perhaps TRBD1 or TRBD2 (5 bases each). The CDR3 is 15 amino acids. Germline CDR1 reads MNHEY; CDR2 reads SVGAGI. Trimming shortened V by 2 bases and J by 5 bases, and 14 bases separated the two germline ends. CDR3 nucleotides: TGTGCCAGCAGTTACGTGGGGGATAGGCAAGATACGCAGTATTTT. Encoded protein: CASSYVGDRQDTQYF.

The CDR3 sequence is CAWSRTSGNTIYF. In nucleotides, the CDR3 is TGTGCCTGGAGTCGGACTTCTGGAAACACCATATATTTT. V gene TRBV30 combines with J gene TRBJ1-3; D ambiguous. This CDR3 spans 13 amino acids. Deletions cut 2 bases from V and 1 base from J, with 6 bases between. Per germline, CDR1 GTSNPN and CDR2 SVGIG (reference sequence).

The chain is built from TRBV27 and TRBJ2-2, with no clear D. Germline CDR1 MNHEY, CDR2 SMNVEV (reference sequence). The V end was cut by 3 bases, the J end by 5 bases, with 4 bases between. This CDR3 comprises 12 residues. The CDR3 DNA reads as TGTGCCAGCAGTTTTCAGACCGGGGAGCTGTTTTTT. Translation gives CASSFQTGELFF.

In nucleotides, the CDR3 is TGTGCCAGCAGTTTATACGGGATCGACAGTCGATTTAACTATGGCTACACCTTC. This sequence encodes CASSLYGIDSRFNYGYTF. V usage is TRBV28 and J usage is TRBJ1-2; perhaps TRBD1 as D (5 bases). V was cut by 1 base and J by 1 base, with 19 bases left in between. The germline V gene encodes CDR1 MDHEN and CDR2 SYDVKM. The CDR3 has 18 amino acids.

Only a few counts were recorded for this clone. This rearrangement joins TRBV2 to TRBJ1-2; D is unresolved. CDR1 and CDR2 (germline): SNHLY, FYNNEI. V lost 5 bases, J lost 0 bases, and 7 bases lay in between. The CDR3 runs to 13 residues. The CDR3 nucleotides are TGTGCCAGCAGTAACAGCCCTAACTATGGCTACACCTTC. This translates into CASSNSPNYGYTF.

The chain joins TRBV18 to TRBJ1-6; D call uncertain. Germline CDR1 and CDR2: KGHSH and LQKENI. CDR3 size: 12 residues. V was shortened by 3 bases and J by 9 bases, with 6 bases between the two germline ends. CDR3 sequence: CASSPGPSPLHF. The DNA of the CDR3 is TGTGCCAGCTCACCCGGGCCTTCACCCCTCCACTTT.

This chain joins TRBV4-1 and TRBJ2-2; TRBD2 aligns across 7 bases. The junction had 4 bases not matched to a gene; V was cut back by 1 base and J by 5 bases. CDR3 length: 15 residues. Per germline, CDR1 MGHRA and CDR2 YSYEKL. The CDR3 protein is CASSQGQGGTGELFF. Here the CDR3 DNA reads TGCGCCAGCAGCCAAGGGCAGGGAGGGACCGGGGAGCTGTTTTTT.

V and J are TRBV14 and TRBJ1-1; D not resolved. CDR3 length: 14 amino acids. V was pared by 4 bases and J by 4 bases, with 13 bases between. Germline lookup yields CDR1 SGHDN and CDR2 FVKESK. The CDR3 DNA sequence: TGTGCCAGCAGCCTTTCGAGACGAGGCACTGAAGCTTTCTTT. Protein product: CASSLSRRGTEAFF.

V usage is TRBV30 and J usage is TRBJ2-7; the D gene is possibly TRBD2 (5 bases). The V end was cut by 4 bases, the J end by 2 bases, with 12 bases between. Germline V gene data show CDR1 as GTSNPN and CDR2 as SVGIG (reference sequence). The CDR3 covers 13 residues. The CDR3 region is CAWMPGLPYEQYF. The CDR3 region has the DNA TGTGCCTGGATGCCGGGGTTACCCTACGAGCAGTACTTC.

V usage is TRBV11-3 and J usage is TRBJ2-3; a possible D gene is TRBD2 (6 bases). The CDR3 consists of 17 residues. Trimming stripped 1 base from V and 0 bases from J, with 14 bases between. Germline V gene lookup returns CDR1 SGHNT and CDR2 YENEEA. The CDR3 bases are TGTGCCAGCAGCTTAGGTAGCGGAGCCCTTAGCACAGATACGCAGTATTTT. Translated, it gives CASSLGSGALSTDTQYF.

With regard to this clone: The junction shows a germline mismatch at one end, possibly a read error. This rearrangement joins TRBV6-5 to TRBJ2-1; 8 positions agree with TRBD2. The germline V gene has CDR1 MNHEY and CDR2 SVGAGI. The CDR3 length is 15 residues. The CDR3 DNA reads TGTGCCAGCAGTTACCATATGACTAGCGACAACGAGCAGTTCTTC. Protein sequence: CASSYHMTSDNEQFF.

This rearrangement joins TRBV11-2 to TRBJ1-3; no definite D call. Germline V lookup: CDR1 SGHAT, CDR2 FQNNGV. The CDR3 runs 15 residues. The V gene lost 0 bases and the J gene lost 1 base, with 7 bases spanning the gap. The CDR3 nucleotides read TGTGCCAGCAGCTTAGAGCTCCGTTCTGGAAACACCATATATTTT. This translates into CASSLELRSGNTIYF.

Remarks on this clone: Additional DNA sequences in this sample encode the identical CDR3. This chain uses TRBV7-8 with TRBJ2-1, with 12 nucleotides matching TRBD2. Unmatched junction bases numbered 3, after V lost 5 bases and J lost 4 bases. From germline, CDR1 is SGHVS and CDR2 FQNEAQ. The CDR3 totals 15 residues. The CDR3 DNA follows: TGTGCCAGCAGCCCTGGACTAGCGGGATACAATGAGCAGTTCTTC. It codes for CASSPGLAGYNEQFF.

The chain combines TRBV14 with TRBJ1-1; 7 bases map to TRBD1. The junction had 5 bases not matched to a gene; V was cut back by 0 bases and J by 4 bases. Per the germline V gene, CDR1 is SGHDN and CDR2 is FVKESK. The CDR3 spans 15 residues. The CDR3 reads CASSQDWAGGTEAFF. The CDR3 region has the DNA TGTGCCAGCAGCCAAGATTGGGCAGGGGGCACTGAAGCTTTCTTT.

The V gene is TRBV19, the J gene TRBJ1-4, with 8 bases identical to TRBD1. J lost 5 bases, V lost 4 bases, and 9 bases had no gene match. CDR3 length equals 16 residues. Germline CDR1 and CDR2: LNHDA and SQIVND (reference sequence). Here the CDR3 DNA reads TGTGCCAGTAGTAACCCGGGACAGGTACCGAATGAAAAACTGTTTTTT. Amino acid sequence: CASSNPGQVPNEKLFF.

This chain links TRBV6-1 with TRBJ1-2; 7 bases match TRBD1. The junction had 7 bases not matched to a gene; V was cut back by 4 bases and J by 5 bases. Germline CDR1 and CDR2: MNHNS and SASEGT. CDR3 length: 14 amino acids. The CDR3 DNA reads TGTGCCAGCAGTGTAGACAGGGATGTGTATGGCTACACCTTC. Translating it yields CASSVDRDVYGYTF.

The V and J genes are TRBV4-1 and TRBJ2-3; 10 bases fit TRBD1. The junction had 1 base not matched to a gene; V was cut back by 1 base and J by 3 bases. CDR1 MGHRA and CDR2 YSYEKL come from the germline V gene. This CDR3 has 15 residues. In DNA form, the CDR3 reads TGCGCCAGCAGCCAAGGGGACAGGGGTACAGATACGCAGTATTTT. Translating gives CASSQGDRGTDTQYF.

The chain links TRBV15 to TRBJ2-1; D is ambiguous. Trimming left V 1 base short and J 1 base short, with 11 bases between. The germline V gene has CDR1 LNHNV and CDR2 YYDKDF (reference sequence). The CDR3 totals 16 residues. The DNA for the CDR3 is TGTGCCACCAGCAGAGGGGCACCAGCGTCCTACAATGAGCAGTTCTTC. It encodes CATSRGAPASYNEQFF.

CDR3 residues: CASSRGQTLNYGYTF. The CDR3 bases are TGTGCCAGCAGCCGCGGACAGACGCTCAACTATGGCTACACCTTC. V usage is TRBV27 and J usage is TRBJ1-2, with D possibly being TRBD1 (6 bases). Trimming cost V 6 bases and J 2 bases, with 16 bases left between them. The CDR3 length is 15 residues. Germline CDR1 and CDR2: MNHEY and SMNVEV (reference sequence).

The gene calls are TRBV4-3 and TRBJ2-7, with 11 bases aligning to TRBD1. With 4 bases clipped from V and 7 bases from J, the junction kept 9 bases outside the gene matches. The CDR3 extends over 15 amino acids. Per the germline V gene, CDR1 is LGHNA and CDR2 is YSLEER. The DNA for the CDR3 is TGCGCCAGCAGCCGATCCGGGACAGGGGGGAGAGAGCAGTACTTC. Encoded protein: CASSRSGTGGREQYF.

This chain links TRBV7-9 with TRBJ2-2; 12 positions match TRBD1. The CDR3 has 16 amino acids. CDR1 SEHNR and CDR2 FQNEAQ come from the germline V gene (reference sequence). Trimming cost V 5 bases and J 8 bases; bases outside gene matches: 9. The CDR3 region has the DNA TGTGCCAGCAGCCCAGGGACAGGGGGCGACGTTGGGGAGCTGTTTTTT. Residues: CASSPGTGGDVGELFF.

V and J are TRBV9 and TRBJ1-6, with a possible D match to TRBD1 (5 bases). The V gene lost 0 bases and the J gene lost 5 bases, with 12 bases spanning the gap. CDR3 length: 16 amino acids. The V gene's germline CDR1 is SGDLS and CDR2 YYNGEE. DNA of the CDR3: TGTGCCAGCAGCGTAGCCGACAGTAAAGATAATTCACCCCTCCACTTT. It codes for CASSVADSKDNSPLHF.

As DNA, the CDR3 is TGTGCCAGCAGCCCACCCAAAGCGGGGTACAATGAGCAGTTCTTC. This encodes CASSPPKAGYNEQFF. V and J are TRBV7-8 and TRBJ2-1, with 7 bases fitting TRBD2. The CDR3 runs 15 residues. Germline lookup yields CDR1 SGHVS and CDR2 FQNEAQ. Trimming cost V 5 bases and J 4 bases; bases outside gene matches: 8.

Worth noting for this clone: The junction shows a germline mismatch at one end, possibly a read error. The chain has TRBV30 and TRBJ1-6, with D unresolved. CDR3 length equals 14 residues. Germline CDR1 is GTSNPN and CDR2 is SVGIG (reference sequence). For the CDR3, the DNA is TGTGCCTGGACCCTTGGATCCTCTAATTCACCCCTCCACTTT. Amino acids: CAWTLGSSNSPLHF.